This T cell receptor beta chain was profiled in a study of synovial regulatory T cells in juvenile arthritis. The germline V gene encodes CDR1 MNHGY and CDR2 SVAAGI. This CDR3 region has 14 residues. DNA is not on record. Sequencing used immunoSEQ multiplex PCR; TCRdb keeps in-frame clones, though not all of them. This repertoire includes some 10,000 clones. The clonotype was recovered from a donor between 2 and 29 years old with juvenile idiopathic arthritis. The rearrangement joins TRBV6-9 to TRBJ1-3. Material for sequencing was Treg cells from blood. The subset is: remaining (HLA-DR-negative) circulating blood Treg cells. The CDR3 spells CASSYTDSGNTIYF.